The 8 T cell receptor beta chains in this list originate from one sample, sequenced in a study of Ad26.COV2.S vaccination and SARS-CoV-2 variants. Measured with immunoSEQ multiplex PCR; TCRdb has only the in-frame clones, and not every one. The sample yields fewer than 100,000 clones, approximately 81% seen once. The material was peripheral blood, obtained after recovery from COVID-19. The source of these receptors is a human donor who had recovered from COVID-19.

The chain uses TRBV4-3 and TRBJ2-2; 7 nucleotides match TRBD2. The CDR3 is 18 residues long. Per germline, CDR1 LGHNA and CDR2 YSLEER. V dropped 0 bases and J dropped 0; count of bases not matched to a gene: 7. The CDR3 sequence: CASSQEGLAAANTGELFF. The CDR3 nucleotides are TGCGCCAGCAGCCAAGAAGGGCTAGCGGCCGCGAACACCGGGGAGCTGTTTTTT.

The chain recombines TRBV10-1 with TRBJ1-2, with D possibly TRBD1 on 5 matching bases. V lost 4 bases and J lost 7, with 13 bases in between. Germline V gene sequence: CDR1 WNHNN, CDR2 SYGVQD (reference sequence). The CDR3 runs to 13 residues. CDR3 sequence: CASSATREVGYTF. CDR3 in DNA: TGCGCCAGCAGTGCCACCAGGGAGGTTGGCTACACCTTC.

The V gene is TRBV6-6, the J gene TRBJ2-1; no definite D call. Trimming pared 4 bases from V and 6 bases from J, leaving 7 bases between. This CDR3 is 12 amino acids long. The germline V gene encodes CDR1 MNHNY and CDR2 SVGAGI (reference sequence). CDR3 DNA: TGTGCCAGCAGTTTTCGGATCAATGAGCAGTTCTTC. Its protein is CASSFRINEQFF.

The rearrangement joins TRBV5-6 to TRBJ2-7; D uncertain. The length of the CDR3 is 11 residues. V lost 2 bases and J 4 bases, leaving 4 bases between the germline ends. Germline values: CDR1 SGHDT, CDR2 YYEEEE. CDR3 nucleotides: TGTGCCAGCAGCTTCAGGTACGAGCAGTACTTC. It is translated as CASSFRYEQYF.

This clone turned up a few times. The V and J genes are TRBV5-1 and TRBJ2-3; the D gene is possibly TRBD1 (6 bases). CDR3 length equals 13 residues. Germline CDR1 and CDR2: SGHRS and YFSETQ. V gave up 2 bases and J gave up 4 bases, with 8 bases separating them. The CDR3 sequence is CASSFTGPDTQYF. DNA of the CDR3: TGCGCCAGCAGCTTCACAGGGCCAGATACGCAGTATTTT. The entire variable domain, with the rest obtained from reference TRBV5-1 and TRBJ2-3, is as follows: KAGVTQTPRYLIKTRGQQVTLSCSPISGHRSVSWYQQTPGQGLQFLFEYFSETQRNKGNFPGRFSGRQFSNSRSEMNVSTLELGDSALYLCASSFTGPDTQYFGPGTRLTVL.

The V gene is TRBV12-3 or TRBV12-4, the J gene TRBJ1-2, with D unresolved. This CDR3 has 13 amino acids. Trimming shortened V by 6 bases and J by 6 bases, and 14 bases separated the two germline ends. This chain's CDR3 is CASSSNWENGYTF. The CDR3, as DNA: TGTGCCAGCAGCTCCAATTGGGAGAATGGCTACACCTTC.

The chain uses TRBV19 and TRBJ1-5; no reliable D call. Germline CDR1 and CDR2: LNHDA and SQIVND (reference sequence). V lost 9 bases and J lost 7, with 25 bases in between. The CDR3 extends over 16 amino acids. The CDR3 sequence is CARGWGYGQARQPQHF. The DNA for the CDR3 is TGTGCCAGGGGGTGGGGATATGGGCAGGCTCGCCAGCCCCAGCATTTT.

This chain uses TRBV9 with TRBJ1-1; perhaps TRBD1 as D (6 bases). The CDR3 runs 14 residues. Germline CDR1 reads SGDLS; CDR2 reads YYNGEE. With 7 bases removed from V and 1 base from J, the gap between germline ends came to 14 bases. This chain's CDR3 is CASGRQEGNTEAFF. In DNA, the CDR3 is TGTGCCAGCGGAAGACAGGAAGGGAACACTGAAGCTTTCTTT.